These 22 T cell receptor beta chains were sequenced from one sample in a study of blood T cell repertoires in COVID-19. The data were produced by immunoSEQ multiplex PCR, yet TCRdb's version contains in-frame clones alone and is incomplete. Of about 280,000 clones listed, approximately 81% are singletons. The specimen sequenced was PBMCs or T cells enriched from blood (not recorded which). These receptors were taken from a woman aged 50 to 65 who had recovered from COVID-19.

This clone was counted a single time. The chain joins TRBV19 to TRBJ2-1, with TRBD2 matching 7 bases. The germline CDR1 and CDR2 sequences are LNHDA and SQIVND (reference sequence). CDR3 length: 14 residues. V was pared by 10 bases and J by 6 bases, with 12 bases of the junction left unmatched. The CDR3: CATSWGGPSNEQFF. The CDR3 nucleotides read TGTGCCACTTCCTGGGGAGGGCCGTCCAATGAGCAGTTCTTC.

The chain has TRBV6-5 and TRBJ1-5, with D possibly being TRBD1 (5 bases). The germline V gene encodes CDR1 MNHEY and CDR2 SVGAGI. The V end lost 1 base, the J end lost 5 bases, and 15 bases lay between the germline ends. The CDR3 has 16 amino acids. CDR3 sequence: CASSYYRSYGDQPQHF. The CDR3 region has the DNA TGTGCCAGCAGTTACTACAGGTCGTACGGCGATCAGCCCCAGCATTTT.

The CDR3 loop reads CASSQDRNYGYTF. The CDR3 nucleotides read TGTGCCAGCAGCCAGGACAGAAACTATGGCTACACCTTC. This chain connects TRBV6-2 or TRBV6-3 to TRBJ1-2; tentatively, D is TRBD1 (6 bases). The germline CDR1 and CDR2 sequences are MNHEY and SVGEGT. Trimming cost V 6 bases and J 2 bases, with 10 bases left between them. The CDR3 runs to 13 residues.

The V call is TRBV28, the J call TRBJ1-2; D perhaps matches TRBD1 (6 bases). Trimming stripped 8 bases from V and 6 bases from J, with 10 bases between. The CDR3 covers 11 residues. In germline, CDR1 is MDHEN, CDR2 SYDVKM. The CDR3 DNA reads TGTGCCAGCGGTGGGGGCCATGGCTACACCTTC. Its protein product is CASGGGHGYTF.

In its sample, this clone was seen once. The chain is built from TRBV4-1 and TRBJ1-1, with 11 nucleotides matching TRBD1. Germline trimming cut 4 bases from V and 5 bases from J; bases unmatched to any gene: 12. Germline V gene sequence: CDR1 MGHRA, CDR2 YSYEKL. This CDR3 has 17 residues. CDR3 in amino acids: CASSPRWRTGGETEAFF. Here the CDR3 DNA reads TGCGCCAGCAGCCCAAGGTGGAGGACAGGGGGCGAAACTGAAGCTTTCTTT.

The rearrangement uses TRBV10-1 and TRBJ2-4, with unresolved D. V dropped 0 bases and J dropped 0 bases, with 9 bases sitting between them. Germline CDR1 is WNHNN and CDR2 is SYGVQD (reference sequence). The CDR3 runs 16 residues. In nucleotides, the CDR3 is TGCGCCAGCAGTGAGTCTATAACATTAGCCAAAAACATTCAGTACTTC. Its translation: CASSESITLAKNIQYF.

V and J are TRBV4-1 and TRBJ1-4, with D unclear. This CDR3 has 12 amino acids. Trimming took 0 bases from V and 8 from J, leaving 4 bases between them. Germline CDR1 reads MGHRA; CDR2 reads YSYEKL. CDR3 sequence: CASSQDREKLFF. DNA of the CDR3: TGCGCCAGCAGCCAAGATCGGGAAAAACTGTTTTTT.

V gene TRBV29-1 combines with J gene TRBJ2-3, with 10 bases identical to TRBD1. CDR1 and CDR2 (germline): SQVTM, ANQGSEA. Trimming at V came to 3 bases and at J to 0 bases, leaving 9 bases not matched to a gene. This CDR3 region has 17 residues. The CDR3 sequence: CSVESGDRGWSTDTQYF. CDR3 in DNA: TGCAGCGTTGAGTCCGGGGACAGGGGATGGAGCACAGATACGCAGTATTTT.

J is TRBJ2-7 and V is TRBV5-5; no clear D gene. Germline V lookup: CDR1 SGHKS, CDR2 YYEKEE (reference sequence). Trimming took off 0 bases at V and 4 bases at J, with 8 bases between the two ends. The CDR3 loop spans 13 amino acids. Here the CDR3 reads CASSLDRVYEQYF. The DNA of the CDR3 is TGTGCCAGCAGCTTGGACAGAGTTTACGAGCAGTACTTC.

The chain recombines TRBV4-2 with TRBJ2-5; the match to TRBD1 covers 9 bases. The J segment lost 6 bases and the V segment lost 0 bases, leaving 8 bases of the junction unmatched. The length of the CDR3 is 16 residues. Germline V CDR1 and CDR2: LGHNA, YNFKEQ. The CDR3 DNA reads as TGTGCCAGCAGCCAAGATCTCACAGGGGGCATGCAGACCCAGTACTTC. This codes for CASSQDLTGGMQTQYF.

The chain is built from TRBV2 and TRBJ1-2; TRBD1 matches 8 bases. The CDR3 has 14 amino acids. CDR1 and CDR2 (germline): SNHLY, FYNNEI. The V and J ends lost 6 bases and 4 bases, in that order; junction bases with no gene match: 7. The CDR3 protein is CASSPTGTGYGYTF. In DNA, the CDR3 is TGTGCCAGCAGCCCCACCGGGACAGGCTATGGCTACACCTTC.

The V gene is TRBV12-5, the J gene TRBJ2-3; D remains ambiguous. The CDR3 sequence is 12 residues long. Per germline, CDR1 LGHNT and CDR2 FRNRAP. Trimming removed 4 bases from V and 6 bases from J, with 8 bases in between. The CDR3 protein is CASGSLGDTQYF. The CDR3 nucleotides are TGTGCTAGTGGTTCTCTCGGGGATACGCAGTATTTT.

The chain combines TRBV20-1 with TRBJ1-1; weak D call: TRBD1 (5 bases). The CDR3 consists of 15 residues. Between the trimmed V and J ends, which lost 3 bases and 3 bases, there was a span of 17 bases. Germline V lookup: CDR1 DFQATT, CDR2 SNEGSKA (reference sequence). The CDR3: CSASPRDRGDTEAFF. In DNA form, the CDR3 reads TGCAGTGCTAGTCCCCGAGATCGGGGGGACACTGAAGCTTTCTTT.

This chain uses TRBV5-1 with TRBJ1-1; 10 bases are shared with TRBD1. J lost 4 bases, V lost 4 bases, and 7 bases had no gene match. The CDR3 covers 15 residues. Germline V CDR1 and CDR2: SGHRS, YFSETQ. CDR3 residues: CASSTGQGFGTEAFF. In DNA form, the CDR3 reads TGCGCCAGCAGCACGGGACAGGGGTTCGGCACTGAAGCTTTCTTT.

The V and J genes are TRBV29-1 and TRBJ2-3; D is perhaps TRBD1 (5 bases). In germline, CDR1 is SQVTM, CDR2 ANQGSEA. V shed 7 bases and J shed 0 bases, with 17 bases lying between them. The CDR3 consists of 15 residues. As DNA, the CDR3 is TGCAGCGGCCGAACCTGGGGCAGCAGCACAGATACGCAGTATTTT. Its translation: CSGRTWGSSTDTQYF.

V is TRBV9 and J is TRBJ1-3; unclear D gene. This CDR3 has 16 residues. With 4 bases removed from V and 0 bases from J, the gap between germline ends came to 14 bases. Germline V gives CDR1 SGDLS, CDR2 YYNGEE. The CDR3 protein is CASSPESPVSGNTIYF. CDR3 in DNA: TGTGCCAGCAGCCCCGAATCACCAGTCTCTGGAAACACCATATATTTT.

The CDR3 region is CASSERTSGFVADTQYF. In DNA, the CDR3 is TGTGCCAGCAGTGAGCGGACTAGCGGGTTCGTCGCAGATACGCAGTATTTT. The chain combines TRBV6-1 with TRBJ2-3; TRBD2 agrees at 11 bases. The germline V gene has CDR1 MNHNS and CDR2 SASEGT. The J segment lost 4 bases and the V segment lost 3 bases, leaving 9 bases of the junction unmatched. The CDR3 runs to 17 residues.

Regarding this clone: One base away lies a much larger clone, so this may be a sequencing read error. For the CDR3, the DNA is TGTGCCAGCGGGACAGGGAACACTGAAGCTTTCTTT. It encodes CASGTGNTEAFF. The chain recombines TRBV19 with TRBJ1-1; 8 positions agree with TRBD1. The CDR3 is 12 residues long. Germline CDR1 reads LNHDA; CDR2 reads SQIVND (reference sequence). The ends lost 9 bases at V and 1 base at J; junction bases unmatched: 1.

The chain recombines TRBV2 with TRBJ2-1, with 14 bases fitting TRBD2. The CDR3 has 16 residues. Germline V gives CDR1 SNHLY, CDR2 FYNNEI. Trimming removed 6 bases from V and 5 bases from J; junction bases left unmatched: 6. The CDR3 DNA reads TGTGCCAGCAGAACCGGGACTAGCGGGAGAAACAATGAGCAGTTCTTC. Translation: CASRTGTSGRNNEQFF.

This clone has a single count. The chain uses TRBV19 and TRBJ1-4; TRBD1 matches at 7 bases. The CDR3 length is 14 residues. The V and J ends lost 6 bases and 8 bases, in that order; junction bases with no gene match: 9. CDR1 LNHDA and CDR2 SQIVND come from the germline V gene (reference sequence). The CDR3 spells CASRLTGYREKLFF. The CDR3 nucleotides read TGTGCCAGTAGGCTGACAGGGTATCGCGAAAAACTGTTTTTT.

The chain uses TRBV5-1 and TRBJ2-7, with 10 bases matching TRBD2. V was clipped by 4 bases and J by 1 base; unmatched bases: 11. Germline V gene data show CDR1 as SGHRS and CDR2 as YFSETQ. The CDR3 is 17 amino acids. The chain's CDR3 is CASSHPDSSGSSYEQYF. CDR3 nucleotide sequence: TGCGCCAGCAGCCATCCGGATTCTAGCGGGAGTTCCTACGAGCAGTACTTC.

The chain uses TRBV5-1 and TRBJ1-6, with 8 bases aligning to TRBD1. This CDR3 has 15 residues. Germline CDR1 SGHRS, CDR2 YFSETQ. The J segment lost 7 bases and the V segment lost 4 bases, leaving 7 bases of the junction unmatched. Written as DNA, the CDR3 is TGCGCCAGCAGCCTAGACAGGGGTAGGAATTCACCCCTCCACTTT. This sequence encodes CASSLDRGRNSPLHF.